This T cell receptor beta chain was observed in a study of blood T cell repertoires in COVID-19. The CDR3 loop spans 17 amino acids. The ends lost 6 bases at V and 1 base at J; junction bases unmatched: 14. The germline V gene has CDR1 LNHDA and CDR2 SQIVND (reference sequence). Libraries were prepared by immunoSEQ multiplex PCR; TCRdb keeps only in-frame clonotypes and omits some of them. The data hold some 330,000 clones, with around 84% observed a single time. The receptor comes from a man aged 25 to 40 who had recovered from COVID-19. Sequenced: PBMCs or T cells enriched from blood (not recorded which). The chain uses TRBV19 and TRBJ1-2; the match to TRBD1 covers 7 bases. The CDR3 coding sequence is TGTGCCAGTAGGGTTCACACCGGGACAGATTATAACTATGGCTACACCTTC. Translating it yields CASRVHTGTDYNYGYTF.